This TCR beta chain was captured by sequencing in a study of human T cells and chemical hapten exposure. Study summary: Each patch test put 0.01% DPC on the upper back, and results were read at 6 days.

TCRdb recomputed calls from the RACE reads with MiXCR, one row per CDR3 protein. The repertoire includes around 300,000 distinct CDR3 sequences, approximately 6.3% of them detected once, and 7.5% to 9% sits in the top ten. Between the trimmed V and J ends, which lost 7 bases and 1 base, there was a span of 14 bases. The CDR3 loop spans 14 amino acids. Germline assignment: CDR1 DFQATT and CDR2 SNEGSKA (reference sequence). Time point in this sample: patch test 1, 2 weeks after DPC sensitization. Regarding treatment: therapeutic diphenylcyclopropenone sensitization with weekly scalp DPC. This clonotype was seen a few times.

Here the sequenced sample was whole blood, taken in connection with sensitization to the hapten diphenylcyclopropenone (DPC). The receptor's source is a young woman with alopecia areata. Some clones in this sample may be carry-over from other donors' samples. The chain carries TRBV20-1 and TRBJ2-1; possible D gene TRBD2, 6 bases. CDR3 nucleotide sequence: TGCAGTGTCAACCGGGACTTATCCTACAATGAGCAGTTCTTC. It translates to CSVNRDLSYNEQFF.